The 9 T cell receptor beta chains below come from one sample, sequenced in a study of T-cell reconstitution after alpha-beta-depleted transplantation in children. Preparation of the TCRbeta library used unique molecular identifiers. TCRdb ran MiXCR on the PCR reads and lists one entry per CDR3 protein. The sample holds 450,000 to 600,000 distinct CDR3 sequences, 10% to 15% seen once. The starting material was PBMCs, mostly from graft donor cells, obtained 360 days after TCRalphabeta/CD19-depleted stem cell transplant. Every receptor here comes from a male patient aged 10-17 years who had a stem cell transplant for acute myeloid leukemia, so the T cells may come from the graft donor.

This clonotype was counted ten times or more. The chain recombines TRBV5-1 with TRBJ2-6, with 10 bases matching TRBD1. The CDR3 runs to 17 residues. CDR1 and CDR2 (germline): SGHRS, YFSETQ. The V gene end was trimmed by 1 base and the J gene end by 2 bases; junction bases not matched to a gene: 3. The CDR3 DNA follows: TGCGCCAGCAGCTTGTTAGGACAGGGGGCTGGGGCCAACGTCCTGACTTTC. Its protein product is CASSLLGQGAGANVLTF.

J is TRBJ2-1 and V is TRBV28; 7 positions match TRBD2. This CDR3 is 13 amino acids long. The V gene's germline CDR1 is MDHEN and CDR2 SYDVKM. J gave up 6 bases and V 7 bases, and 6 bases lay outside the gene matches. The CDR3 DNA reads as TGTGCCAGCATGGGGGGAGGGCGCAATGAGCAGTTCTTC. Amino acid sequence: CASMGGGRNEQFF.

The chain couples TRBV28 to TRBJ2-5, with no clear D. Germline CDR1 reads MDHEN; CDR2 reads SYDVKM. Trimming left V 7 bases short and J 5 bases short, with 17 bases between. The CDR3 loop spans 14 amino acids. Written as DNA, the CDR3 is TGTGCCAGCAATCCCTCCTGGGTGGGGGAGACCCAGTACTTC. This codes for CASNPSWVGETQYF.

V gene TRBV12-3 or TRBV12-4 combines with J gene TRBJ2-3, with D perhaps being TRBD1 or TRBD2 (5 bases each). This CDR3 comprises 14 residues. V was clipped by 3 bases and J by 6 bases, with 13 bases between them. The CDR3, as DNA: TGTGCCAGCAGTTTTGAGGGGCTAGCTGATACGCAGTATTTT. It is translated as CASSFEGLADTQYF.

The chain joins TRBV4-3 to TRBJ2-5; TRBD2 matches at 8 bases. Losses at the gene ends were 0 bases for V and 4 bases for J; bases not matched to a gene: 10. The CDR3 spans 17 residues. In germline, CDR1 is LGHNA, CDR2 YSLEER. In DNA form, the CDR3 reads TGCGCCAGCAGCCAAGAGGCTAGCGGGTCGCTCCCAGAGACCCAGTACTTC. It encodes CASSQEASGSLPETQYF.

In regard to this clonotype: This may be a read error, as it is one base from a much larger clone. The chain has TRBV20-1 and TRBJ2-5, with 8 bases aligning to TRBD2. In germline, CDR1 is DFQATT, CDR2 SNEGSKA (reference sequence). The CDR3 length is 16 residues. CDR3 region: CCARVSAGGREETQYF. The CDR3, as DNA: TGCTGTGCTAGAGTATCGGCGGGGGGCCGGGAAGAGACCCAGTACTTC.

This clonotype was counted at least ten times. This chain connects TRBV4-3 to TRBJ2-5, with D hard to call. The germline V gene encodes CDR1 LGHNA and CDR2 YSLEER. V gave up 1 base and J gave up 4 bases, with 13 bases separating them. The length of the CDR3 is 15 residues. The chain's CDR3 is CASSQVYQKGETQYF. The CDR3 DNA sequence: TGCGCCAGCAGCCAAGTCTATCAGAAAGGAGAGACCCAGTACTTC.

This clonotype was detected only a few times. CDR3 in amino acids: CASEKFTGVSTDTQYF. The CDR3 region has the DNA TGTGCCAGCGAGAAATTTACAGGAGTTAGCACAGATACGCAGTATTTT. The V gene is TRBV18, the J gene TRBJ2-3, with a tentative D call TRBD1 (5 bases). In germline, CDR1 is KGHSH, CDR2 LQKENI. The CDR3 length is 16 residues. Trimming shortened V by 8 bases and J by 0 bases, and 18 bases separated the two germline ends.

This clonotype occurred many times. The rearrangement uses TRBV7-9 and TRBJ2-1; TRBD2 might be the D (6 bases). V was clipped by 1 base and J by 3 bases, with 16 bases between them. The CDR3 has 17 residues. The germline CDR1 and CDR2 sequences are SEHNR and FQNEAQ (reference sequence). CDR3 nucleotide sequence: TGTGCCAGCAGCTTAGATGGACCGCGGGGCCACTACAATGAGCAGTTCTTC. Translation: CASSLDGPRGHYNEQFF.